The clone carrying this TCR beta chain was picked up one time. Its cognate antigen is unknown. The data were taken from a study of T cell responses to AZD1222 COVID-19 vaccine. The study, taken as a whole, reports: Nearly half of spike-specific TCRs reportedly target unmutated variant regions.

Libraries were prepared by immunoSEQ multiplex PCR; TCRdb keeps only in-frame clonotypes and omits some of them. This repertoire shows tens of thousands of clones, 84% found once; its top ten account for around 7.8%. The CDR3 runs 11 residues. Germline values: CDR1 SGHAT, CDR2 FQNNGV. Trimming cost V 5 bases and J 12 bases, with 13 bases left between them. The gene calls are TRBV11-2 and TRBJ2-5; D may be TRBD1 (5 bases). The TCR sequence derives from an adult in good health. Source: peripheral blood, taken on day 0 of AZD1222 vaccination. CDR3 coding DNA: TGTGCCAGCAGCCCCGGACATTATAAGTACTTC. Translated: CASSPGHYKYF.